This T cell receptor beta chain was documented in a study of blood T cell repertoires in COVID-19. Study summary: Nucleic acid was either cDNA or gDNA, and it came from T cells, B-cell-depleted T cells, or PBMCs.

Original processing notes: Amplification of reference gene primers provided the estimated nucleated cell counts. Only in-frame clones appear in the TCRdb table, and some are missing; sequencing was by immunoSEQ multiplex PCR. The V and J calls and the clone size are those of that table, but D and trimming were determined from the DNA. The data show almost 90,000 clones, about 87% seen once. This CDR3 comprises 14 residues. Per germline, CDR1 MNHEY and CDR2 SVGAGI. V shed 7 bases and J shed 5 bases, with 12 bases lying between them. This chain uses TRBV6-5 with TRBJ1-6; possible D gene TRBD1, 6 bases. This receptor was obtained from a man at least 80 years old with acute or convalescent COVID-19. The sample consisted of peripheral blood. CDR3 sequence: CASNREGNNSPLHF. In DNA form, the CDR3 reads TGTGCCAGCAACAGGGAGGGGAATAATTCACCCCTCCACTTT.